Presented here are 13 T cell receptor beta chains from one specimen sequenced in a study of shared clonotypes between healthy human individuals. Produced via immunoSEQ multiplex PCR; TCRdb's table is partial and in-frame only. The sample has some 2 million clones; about 95% are singletons. CD45RO negativity and positive selection for CCR7 defined naive CD8 cells, a population that excluded terminally differentiated effector memory CD45RA+ cells. The sequencing sample was made of naive CD8+ T cells sorted from blood. These receptors were obtained from a man in his late teens or twenties in good health.

J is TRBJ1-6 and V is TRBV7-9; the D gene is possibly TRBD1 (5 bases). The germline V and J ends were trimmed by 5 bases and 8 bases, with 13 bases remaining between them. The CDR3 length is 14 residues. Germline CDR1 is SEHNR and CDR2 is FQNEAQ (reference sequence). CDR3 nucleotide sequence: TGTGCCAGCAGCCGCGAGGGGCCGTATTCACCCCTCCACTTT. Its translation is CASSREGPYSPLHF.

This sequence joins TRBV11-3 and TRBJ2-1; 9 nucleotides match TRBD2. Unmatched junction bases numbered 3, after V lost 4 bases and J lost 8 bases. Germline CDR1 reads SGHNT; CDR2 reads YENEEA. The length of the CDR3 is 13 residues. The CDR3 DNA is TGTGCCAGCAGCTCGACTAGCGGCGATGAGCAGTTCTTC. Residues: CASSSTSGDEQFF. Full variable domain (rest looked up from reference TRBV11-3 and TRBJ2-1): EAGVVQSPRYKIIEKKQPVAFWCNPISGHNTLYWYLQNLGQGPELLIRYENEEAVDDSQLPKDRFSAERLKGVDSTLKIQPAELGDSAVYLCASSSTSGDEQFFGPGTRLTVL.

V and J are TRBV6-1 and TRBJ1-4; D is ambiguous. V was trimmed by 0 bases and J by 10 bases, leaving 6 bases between them. The CDR3 length is 12 residues. Germline CDR1 MNHNS, CDR2 SASEGT. This CDR3 is CASSEARVKLFF. The CDR3 nucleotides read TGTGCCAGCAGTGAAGCACGCGTAAAACTGTTTTTT.

The chain has TRBV19 and TRBJ1-2; possible D gene TRBD1, 5 bases. The V and J ends lost 3 bases and 5 bases respectively, with 22 bases between them. The CDR3 covers 17 residues. The V gene's germline CDR1 is LNHDA and CDR2 SQIVND (reference sequence). CDR3 DNA: TGTGCCAGTAGTATGGGGGGACCCTCCTGGGGGTCTTATGGCTACACCTTC. Protein: CASSMGGPSWGSYGYTF.

The CDR3 reads CASSYVEAESYEQYF. The DNA for the CDR3 is TGTGCCAGCAGTTACGTTGAAGCGGAATCCTACGAGCAGTACTTC. The rearrangement uses TRBV6-5 and TRBJ2-7; D possibly corresponds to TRBD2 (5 bases). From germline, CDR1 is MNHEY and CDR2 SVGAGI. The V end lost 2 bases, the J end lost 1 base, and 12 bases lay between the germline ends. CDR3 length: 15 residues.

The V call is TRBV28, the J call TRBJ2-7; no definite D call. Germline values: CDR1 MDHEN, CDR2 SYDVKM. Between the trimmed V and J ends, which lost 1 base and 2 bases, there was a span of 9 bases. This CDR3 comprises 14 residues. The CDR3 is CASSLLGLPYEQYF. The CDR3 nucleotides read TGTGCCAGCAGTTTATTAGGCCTTCCCTACGAGCAGTACTTC.

This clone appeared a few times. The sample holds other DNA sequences that translate to the same CDR3. The rearrangement links TRBV30 to TRBJ1-1; D gene ambiguous. The V gene's germline CDR1 is GTSNPN and CDR2 SVGIG (reference sequence). Trimming left V 2 bases short and J 1 base short, with 5 bases between. The CDR3 has 12 amino acids. Written as DNA, the CDR3 is TGTGCCTGGAGTCCCCCGAACACTGAAGCTTTCTTT. Its protein product is CAWSPPNTEAFF.

A note on this clone: Other DNA sequences in this sample translate to the same CDR3. This chain links TRBV19 with TRBJ2-3; tentative D call: TRBD1 (5 bases). V was shortened by 5 bases and J by 6 bases, with 9 bases between the two germline ends. There are 12 residues in the CDR3. Germline values: CDR1 LNHDA, CDR2 SQIVND (reference sequence). For the CDR3, the DNA is TGTGCCAGTAGTCATCCAGGGGATACGCAGTATTTT. Protein: CASSHPGDTQYF.

This clone appeared a single time. This chain links TRBV9 with TRBJ1-2; TRBD1 aligns across 9 bases. The germline gives CDR1 SGDLS, CDR2 YYNGEE. CDR3 length equals 13 residues. The V segment lost 4 bases and the J segment 8 bases; nucleotides outside the gene matches: 6. The CDR3 spells CASSLWDREGYTF. The DNA of the CDR3 is TGTGCCAGCAGCCTATGGGACAGGGAGGGCTACACCTTC.

The rearrangement joins TRBV5-1 to TRBJ2-5, with a possible D match to TRBD2 (5 bases). V lost 5 bases to trimming and J lost 3 bases, with 17 bases between them. This CDR3 comprises 15 residues. Germline V gene data show CDR1 as SGHRS and CDR2 as YFSETQ. This CDR3 reads CASRYQGRSEETQYF. The CDR3 DNA reads as TGCGCCAGCAGGTATCAAGGGCGTAGCGAAGAGACCCAGTACTTC.

The rearrangement links TRBV5-1 to TRBJ1-6, with 8 bases identical to TRBD1. The CDR3 totals 19 residues. V was clipped by 2 bases and J by 1 base; unmatched bases: 11. Germline CDR1 SGHRS, CDR2 YFSETQ. CDR3 loop: CASSFSQQGGFSYNSPLHF. DNA for the CDR3: TGCGCCAGCAGCTTTTCTCAACAGGGGGGCTTTTCCTATAATTCACCCCTCCACTTT.

The rearrangement joins TRBV6-1 to TRBJ1-5; no clear D gene. Germline V lookup: CDR1 MNHNS, CDR2 SASEGT. V shed 5 bases and J shed 0 bases, with 11 bases lying between them. The CDR3 consists of 15 residues. The CDR3 region is CASSRYDISNQPQHF. Here the CDR3 DNA reads TGTGCCAGCAGTAGATACGACATTAGCAATCAGCCCCAGCATTTT.

The V and J genes are TRBV5-1 and TRBJ2-5; D gene uncertain. Trimming took 0 bases from V and 5 from J, leaving 11 bases between them. Germline V lookup: CDR1 SGHRS, CDR2 YFSETQ. The CDR3 runs to 14 residues. The CDR3 spells CASSLVGIGETQYF. CDR3 in DNA: TGCGCCAGCAGCTTGGTAGGAATCGGGGAGACCCAGTACTTC.